Sequencing of this TCR beta chain was carried out in a study of cytomegalovirus exposure and HLA in healthy donors. The primer mix had 60 Vbeta and 13 Jbeta primers. The table came from immunoSEQ multiplex PCR; TCRdb's copy has only in-frame clones and leaves some out. The sample records tens of thousands of clones, 81% being singletons. At sampling all donors were nominally healthy, likely with unrecorded immune exposures. The J segment lost 2 bases and the V segment lost 7 bases, leaving 7 bases of the junction unmatched. Germline values: CDR1 ENHRY, CDR2 SYGVKD. There are 15 residues in the CDR3. Sequenced sample: PBMCs. This clonotype originated in a woman younger than 45 in good health and CMV-seronegative. This chain links TRBV10-3 with TRBJ2-7; 11 positions match TRBD2. The CDR3 DNA reads as TGTGCCATCACTAGTAGCGGGAGGGCAGCCTACGAGCAGTACTTC. Translation gives CAITSSGRAAYEQYF.